This is a list of T cell receptor beta chains from one sample in a study of cytomegalovirus exposure and HLA in healthy donors. Sequencing was performed with immunoSEQ multiplex PCR; in TCRdb, only in-frame clones are kept and a portion is missing. Of 140,000 to 150,000 clones detected, 60% to 80% appear once; the ten largest clones hold around 3.6%. Material for sequencing was PBMCs. Receptors originate from a male donor in good health and CMV-seronegative. The CDR3 runs from the conserved cysteine through the conserved F or W. A D gene is named only where the DNA matches it firmly. Size tells how often a clone was seen (once, few, many) or the class of an expanded clone, and some rows leave it out.

D gene: TRBD2
V gene: TRBV10-1
J gene: TRBJ2-7
clone size: NA
CDR3 protein: CASSESFGLAGAGEQYF
CDR3 DNA: TGCGCCAGCAGTGAGTCGTTCGGGCTAGCGGGAGCGGGCGAGCAGTACTTC

D gene: NA
V gene: TRBV7-9
J gene: TRBJ2-1
clone size: once
CDR3 protein: CASSLDRRGPYNEQFF
CDR3 DNA: TGTGCCAGCAGCTTAGATAGGAGGGGGCCGTACAATGAGCAGTTCTTC

D gene: NA
V gene: TRBV14
J gene: TRBJ1-2
clone size: NA
CDR3 protein: CASSQVSSGGDYGYTF
CDR3 DNA: TGTGCCAGCAGCCAAGTTTCCAGCGGAGGGGACTATGGCTACACCTTC

D gene: NA
V gene: TRBV18
J gene: TRBJ1-1
clone size: NA
CDR3 protein: CASSPAGLVTEAFF
CDR3 DNA: TGTGCCAGCTCACCAGCGGGGTTGGTCACTGAAGCTTTCTTT

D gene: NA
V gene: TRBV11-2
J gene: TRBJ1-5
clone size: few
CDR3 protein: CASSLSGTRGPNQPQHF
CDR3 DNA: TGTGCCAGCAGCTTATCGGGCACGCGGGGGCCGAATCAGCCCCAGCATTTT

D gene: NA
V gene: TRBV5-4
J gene: TRBJ1-2
clone size: NA
CDR3 protein: CATTGGSYYGYTF
CDR3 DNA: TGTGCCACAACGGGGGGGAGCTACTATGGCTACACCTTC

D gene: NA
V gene: TRBV10-2
J gene: TRBJ1-2
clone size: once
CDR3 protein: CASSETSLYGYTF
CDR3 DNA: TGCGCCAGCAGTGAGACTAGTCTCTATGGCTACACCTTC

D gene: TRBD1
V gene: TRBV7-6
J gene: TRBJ2-1
clone size: NA
CDR3 protein: CASSPSGDRVYNEQFF
CDR3 DNA: TGTGCCAGCAGCCCCAGTGGGGACAGGGTTTACAATGAGCAGTTCTTC

D gene: TRBD2
V gene: TRBV9
J gene: TRBJ2-5
clone size: NA
CDR3 protein: CASSVAPGGGRAETQYF
CDR3 DNA: TGTGCCAGCAGCGTAGCTCCCGGAGGAGGGAGGGCAGAGACCCAGTACTTC

D gene: TRBD2
V gene: TRBV19
J gene: TRBJ2-1
clone size: NA
CDR3 protein: CASNGGIENEQFF
CDR3 DNA: TGTGCCAGTAACGGGGGGATTGAGAATGAGCAGTTCTTC

D gene: TRBD2
V gene: TRBV5-4
J gene: TRBJ2-3
clone size: NA
CDR3 protein: CASSLAASGGASLQYF
CDR3 DNA: TGTGCCAGCAGCTTGGCTGCTAGCGGGGGGGCGAGCCTGCAGTATTTT

D gene: TRBD1
V gene: TRBV18
J gene: TRBJ1-1
clone size: NA
CDR3 protein: CASSPLGTGTEAFF
CDR3 DNA: TGTGCCAGCTCACCTCTCGGGACAGGAACTGAAGCTTTCTTT

D gene: TRBD2
V gene: TRBV5-1
J gene: TRBJ2-3
clone size: NA
CDR3 protein: CASSLGLLAADTQYF
CDR3 DNA: TGCGCCAGCAGCTTGGGTTTACTAGCGGCAGATACGCAGTATTTT

D gene: TRBD1
V gene: TRBV2
J gene: TRBJ1-5
clone size: NA
CDR3 protein: CASRLQGARNQPQHF
CDR3 DNA: TGTGCCAGCAGACTACAGGGGGCGAGAAATCAGCCCCAGCATTTT

D gene: TRBD1
V gene: TRBV27
J gene: TRBJ2-1
clone size: NA
CDR3 protein: CASTGQDNYNEQFF
CDR3 DNA: TGTGCCAGCACGGGACAGGATAACTACAATGAGCAGTTCTTC